This T cell receptor (beta chain) was observed in a study of T cells after yellow fever vaccination. Study-wide points: Clonotypes appearing in both CD4 and CD8 compartments existed, and their share was small. Post-booster repertoires again held most primary-vaccination clones (just under 97% CD4, 75% to 90% CD8). FACS-sorted repertoires could harbor abundant contaminating bulk-population clonotypes.

TCRdb re-derived calls from the 5' RACE reads in MiXCR, one entry per CDR3 protein. The sample records about 340,000 distinct CDR3 sequences, roughly an eighth being singletons. Germline V gene data show CDR1 as DFQATT and CDR2 as SNEGSKA (reference sequence). Trimming took 3 bases from V and 11 from J, leaving 13 bases between them. The CDR3 has 11 amino acids. In this sample, this clonotype turned up a few times. Its antigen is not identified. V is TRBV20-1 and J is TRBJ1-1; D remains ambiguous. The TCR originated in a man between 18 and 35 years old who received the YFV17D yellow fever vaccine. The sequencing used CD4+ T cells sorted from PBMCs, collected 15 days after the yellow fever booster vaccination. Here the CDR3 DNA reads TGCAGTGCTAGTCCGGGGATTGGCGCTTTCTTT. Translated: CSASPGIGAFF.